The 32 T cell receptor beta chains presented below share a single source sample, sequenced in a study of OX40 agonist ivuxolimab in advanced cancers. Some clones are missing from TCRdb's copy, which holds only in-frame ones; the method was immunoSEQ multiplex PCR. The repertoire holds around 15,000 clones, around nine tenths seen once, with just under 20% in the top ten. Here the sequenced sample was CD4+ or CD8+ T cells sorted from blood, taken in a trial of the OX40 agonist ivuxolimab. These receptors all stem from an adult with an advanced solid tumor such as melanoma, head and neck, liver or kidney cancer.

The chain has TRBV30 and TRBJ1-1; D unresolved. Trimming took 0 bases from V and 2 from J, leaving 7 bases between them. This CDR3 has 13 residues. CDR1 and CDR2 (germline): GTSNPN, SVGIG (reference sequence). In DNA, the CDR3 is TGTGCCTGGAGTGTTGAGGCAAACACTGAAGCTTTCTTT. It translates to CAWSVEANTEAFF. Full variable domain (outside the CDR3, taken from reference TRBV30 and TRBJ1-1): SQTIHQWPATLVQPVGSPLSLECTVEGTSNPNLYWYRQAAGRGLQLLFYSVGIGQISSEVPQNLSASRPQDRQFILSSKKLLLSDSGFYLCAWSVEANTEAFFGQGTRLTVV.

The chain combines TRBV4-1 with TRBJ2-1; 7 bases line up with TRBD2. V shed 2 bases, J shed 9 bases, and the junction held 16 bases outside the gene matches. CDR1 MGHRA and CDR2 YSYEKL come from the germline V gene. CDR3 length equals 17 residues. The CDR3 DNA reads TGCGCCAGCAGCCAATTTATTACTAGCGCTGGATTTAGTGAGCAGTTCTTC. Translated: CASSQFITSAGFSEQFF.

The V call is TRBV28, the J call TRBJ1-1; D unclear. V lost 4 bases, J lost 10 bases, and 13 bases lay in between. Germline values: CDR1 MDHEN, CDR2 SYDVKM. The length of the CDR3 is 12 residues. The CDR3 bases are TGTGCCAGCAGTTCCAACTCGAAGGGAGCTTTCTTT. The encoded protein is CASSSNSKGAFF.

This clone was counted only a few times. The chain uses TRBV27 and TRBJ2-3; TRBD2 aligns across 7 bases. CDR1 and CDR2 from the germline V gene are MNHEY and SMNVEV (reference sequence). This CDR3 has 17 residues. The V gene end was trimmed by 1 base and the J gene end by 2 bases; junction bases not matched to a gene: 9. The CDR3 here is CASSLFGTTVNTDTQYF. The DNA for the CDR3 is TGTGCCAGCAGTTTATTTGGGACTACTGTCAACACAGATACGCAGTATTTT.

The genes are TRBV19 and TRBJ1-3; D not certain. The DNA end favors TRBJ2-2, so the J call may be wrong. The CDR3 runs to 15 residues. CDR1 and CDR2 (germline): LNHDA, SQIVND (reference sequence). The CDR3: CASSIDPATGGELFF. The CDR3, as DNA: TGTGCCAGTAGTATAGATCCCGCTACGGGCGGGGAGCTGTTTTTT.

The chain couples TRBV7-9 to TRBJ1-1, with unresolved D. V dropped 0 bases and J dropped 1 base, with 9 bases sitting between them. This CDR3 region has 15 residues. The germline CDR1 and CDR2 sequences are SEHNR and FQNEAQ (reference sequence). The CDR3 reads CASSLAGARNTEAFF. For the CDR3, the DNA is TGTGCCAGCAGCTTAGCGGGTGCGCGGAACACTGAAGCTTTCTTT.

V usage is TRBV2 and J usage is TRBJ2-6; D not resolved. Germline-derived CDR1 and CDR2 are SNHLY and FYNNEI. CDR3 size: 15 residues. V was trimmed by 11 bases and J by 0 bases, leaving 14 bases between them. The CDR3 here is CAGSLMSSGANVLTF. The CDR3 coding sequence is TGTGCCGGGTCATTAATGAGCTCTGGGGCCAACGTCCTGACTTTC.

CDR3 amino acids: CATGPKAYEQYF. The CDR3 DNA is TGTGCCACCGGACCGAAGGCCTACGAGCAGTACTTC. The J gene is TRBJ2-7, the V gene TRBV11-2; D is undetermined. Trimming took 10 bases from V and 2 from J, leaving 12 bases between them. CDR3 length equals 12 residues. In germline, CDR1 is SGHAT, CDR2 FQNNGV.

The rearrangement uses TRBV5-5 and TRBJ2-1; D call uncertain. The V gene's germline CDR1 is SGHKS and CDR2 YYEKEE (reference sequence). V dropped 0 bases and J dropped 9 bases, with 4 bases sitting between them. CDR3 length: 11 amino acids. CDR3 in amino acids: CASSLALEQFF. CDR3 DNA: TGTGCCAGCAGCTTGGCGCTTGAGCAGTTCTTC.

The rearrangement links TRBV11-3 to TRBJ2-7, with a weak D call TRBD1 (6 bases). The V end was cut by 4 bases, the J end by 6 bases, with 13 bases between. Germline CDR1 and CDR2: SGHNT and YENEEA. The CDR3 has 13 amino acids. Here the CDR3 DNA reads TGTGCCAGCAGCTACAACAGGGATGGCGAGCAGTACTTC. It codes for CASSYNRDGEQYF.

With respect to this clone: One junction end disagrees with the germline gene, perhaps due to a read error. This chain uses TRBV6-1 with TRBJ1-5, with D possibly TRBD1 on 5 matching bases. The germline CDR1 and CDR2 sequences are MNHNS and SASEGT. CDR3 length equals 13 residues. Written as DNA, the CDR3 is TGTGCCAGCATCGAGGGGAGCAGTCAGCCCCAGCATTTT. Amino acids: CASIEGSSQPQHF.

Only one count was recorded for this clone. The chain links TRBV6-5 to TRBJ2-5; no reliable D call. The V gene lost 2 bases and the J gene lost 1 base, with 14 bases spanning the gap. Germline CDR1 and CDR2: MNHEY and SVGAGI. The CDR3 runs to 16 residues. The CDR3 protein is CASSYTVAQVQETQYF. In nucleotides, the CDR3 is TGTGCCAGCAGTTACACTGTAGCCCAAGTCCAAGAGACCCAGTACTTC.

This clone has a handful of counts. The chain couples TRBV7-3 to TRBJ2-7; 7 bases agree with TRBD1. The length of the CDR3 is 13 residues. Germline CDR1 and CDR2: SGHTA and FQGTGA. V gave up 5 bases and J gave up 9 bases; unmatched junction bases: 10. In DNA, the CDR3 is TGTGCCAGCAGCCGGGACAGCCTCACACCGCAGTACTTC. Translated, it gives CASSRDSLTPQYF. Looking up the rest from reference TRBV7-3 and TRBJ2-7 gives the full variable domain: GAGVSQTPSNKVTEKGKYVELRCDPISGHTALYWYRQSLGQGPEFLIYFQGTGAADDSGLPNDRFFAVRPEGSVSTLKIQRTERGDSAVYLCASSRDSLTPQYFGPGTRLTVT.

The chain recombines TRBV5-4 with TRBJ2-7; TRBD1 matches at 9 bases. The V gene end was trimmed by 4 bases and the J gene end by 7 bases; junction bases not matched to a gene: 12. Germline V gene sequence: CDR1 SGHNT, CDR2 YYREEE (reference sequence). CDR3 size: 15 residues. CDR3: CASSRWGTGLWEQYF. The CDR3 coding sequence is TGTGCCAGCAGCCGGTGGGGGACAGGGCTATGGGAGCAGTACTTC. Full variable domain (outside the CDR3, taken from reference TRBV5-4 and TRBJ2-7): ETGVTQSPTHLIKTRGQQVTLRCSSQSGHNTVSWYQQALGQGPQFIFQYYREEENGRGNFPPRFSGLQFPNYSSELNVNALELDDSALYLCASSRWGTGLWEQYFGPGTRLTVT.

In this sample, this clone turned up a few times. The V gene is TRBV28, the J gene TRBJ1-1; D not resolved. The germline gives CDR1 MDHEN, CDR2 SYDVKM. This CDR3 region has 12 residues. V dropped 9 bases and J dropped 5 bases, with 13 bases sitting between them. The CDR3 protein is CASRPRRTEAFF. DNA for the CDR3: TGTGCCAGTCGGCCACGAAGGACTGAAGCTTTCTTT. The variable domain in full, with the rest retrieved from reference TRBV28 and TRBJ1-1, is DVKVTQSSRYLVKRTGEKVFLECVQDMDHENMFWYRQDPGLGLRLIYFSYDVKMKEKGDIPEGYSVSREKKERFSLILESASTNQTSMYLCASRPRRTEAFFGQGTRLTVV.

The chain links TRBV29-1 to TRBJ2-7; 10 bases map to TRBD2. The CDR3 consists of 14 residues. CDR1 and CDR2 (germline): SQVTM, ANQGSEA. Trimming cost V 0 bases and J 7 bases; bases outside gene matches: 6. The CDR3 coding sequence is TGCAGCGTTGAAGATCTAGCGGGAGCGGAAGAGCAGTACTTC. It codes for CSVEDLAGAEEQYF.

The chain employs TRBV12-2 and TRBJ2-1. TRBV12-2 is a pseudogene. The CDR3 sequence is 16 residues long. The CDR3 is CASRLRSAWGSNEQFF. The CDR3, as DNA: TGTGCAAGTCGCTTACGATCAGCCTGGGGGAGCAATGAGCAGTTCTTC.

The chain recombines TRBV9 with TRBJ1-1; D may be TRBD1 (5 bases). This CDR3 contains 15 residues. V lost 2 bases, J lost 4 bases, and 15 bases lay in between. In germline, CDR1 is SGDLS, CDR2 YYNGEE. CDR3 nucleotides: TGTGCCAGCAGCGTCTTTGAGGGTGGGGGCACTGAAGCTTTCTTT. Its translation: CASSVFEGGGTEAFF.

The V gene is TRBV6-5, the J gene TRBJ2-3; D possibly corresponds to TRBD2 (6 bases). The V end was cut by 10 bases, the J end by 4 bases, with 12 bases between. Germline loops: CDR1 MNHEY, CDR2 SVGAGI. The CDR3 is 12 amino acids. As DNA, the CDR3 is TGTGCCACGTCATCTAGCGCAGATACGCAGTATTTT. Translating it yields CATSSSADTQYF.

The chain carries TRBV2 and TRBJ1-1; D possibly corresponds to TRBD1 (5 bases). The ends were cut back, 6 bases at V and 4 bases at J, with 15 bases in the middle. The V gene's germline CDR1 is SNHLY and CDR2 FYNNEI. The CDR3 has 14 amino acids. The CDR3 nucleotides are TGTGCCAGCAGGGACGGTGGGGGGATCACTGAAGCTTTCTTT. The encoded protein is CASRDGGGITEAFF.

The chain carries TRBV11-2 and TRBJ2-1; 7 nucleotides align to TRBD2. This CDR3 spans 15 amino acids. The junction had 6 bases not matched to a gene; V was cut back by 1 base and J by 6 bases. Looked up from germline, CDR1 is SGHAT and CDR2 is FQNNGV. The CDR3 DNA reads TGTGCCAGCAGCTTAGGCCCCGGGGGGTTCAATGAGCAGTTCTTC. Translated: CASSLGPGGFNEQFF.

The chain couples TRBV19 to TRBJ2-6; the D is unclear. With 10 bases removed from V and 0 bases from J, the gap between germline ends came to 13 bases. This CDR3 has 15 residues. The germline V gene encodes CDR1 LNHDA and CDR2 SQIVND (reference sequence). CDR3 nucleotides: TGTGCCACTCTAAGCGCGAGCTCTGGGGCCAACGTCCTGACTTTC. Protein: CATLSASSGANVLTF.

The rearrangement links TRBV21-1 to TRBJ2-5. The assigned J gene may be wrong: the sequence end matches TRBJ2-7 better. TRBV21-1 is a pseudogene segment. The CDR3 runs 17 residues. CDR3 region: CASSKCWESGGSYEQYF. The DNA for the CDR3 is TGTGCCAGCAGCAAATGTTGGGAAAGTGGCGGCTCCTACGAGCAGTACTTC.

The chain couples TRBV29-1 to TRBJ2-7; 9 bases are shared with TRBD1. This CDR3 contains 16 residues. Germline values: CDR1 SQVTM, CDR2 ANQGSEA. With 5 bases clipped from V and 5 bases from J, the junction kept 16 bases outside the gene matches. Written as DNA, the CDR3 is TGCAGCGTTCTCAGGGCAGGAACAGGGGGCAGAGACGAGCAGTACTTC. Protein: CSVLRAGTGGRDEQYF.

In this sample, this clone turned up once. The rearrangement joins TRBV15 to TRBJ2-1, with D hard to call. The CDR3 has 15 amino acids. V dropped 0 bases and J dropped 4 bases, with 10 bases sitting between them. Germline V CDR1 and CDR2: LNHNV, YYDKDF (reference sequence). In DNA, the CDR3 is TGTGCCACCAGCAGAGATTTAACCGGGTACAATGAGCAGTTCTTC. Translated, it gives CATSRDLTGYNEQFF.

This chain connects TRBV4-3 to TRBJ1-1; D unresolved. CDR3 length equals 15 residues. V lost 5 bases and J lost 2, with 15 bases in between. Germline V gene lookup returns CDR1 LGHNA and CDR2 YSLEER. In DNA form, the CDR3 reads TGCGCCAGCAGCAATCAGGTATCCTACAACACTGAAGCTTTCTTT. The encoded protein is CASSNQVSYNTEAFF.

CDR3 in amino acids: CASSLGQTNTGELFF. The CDR3 DNA reads TGTGCCAGCAGCTTGGGGCAGACGAACACCGGGGAGCTGTTTTTT. The rearrangement links TRBV5-5 to TRBJ2-2; D is ambiguous. This CDR3 contains 15 residues. Trimming left V 0 bases short and J 0 bases short, with 6 bases between. Germline V gives CDR1 SGHKS, CDR2 YYEKEE (reference sequence).

The chain recombines TRBV12-5 with TRBJ2-2, with D tentatively TRBD2 (6 bases). Per the germline V gene, CDR1 is LGHNT and CDR2 is FRNRAP. This CDR3 region has 18 residues. V lost 7 bases to trimming and J lost 0 bases, with 21 bases between them. CDR3: CASALRGRGLTNTGELFF. The CDR3 DNA is TGTGCTAGTGCCCTCCGGGGCCGAGGACTAACGAACACCGGGGAGCTGTTTTTT.

This chain links TRBV7-2 with TRBJ2-4; 9 positions agree with TRBD2. V gave up 2 bases and J gave up 5 bases; unmatched junction bases: 4. The CDR3 is 15 residues long. CDR1 and CDR2 (germline): SGHTA, FQGNSA. The CDR3 DNA sequence: TGTGCCAGCAGCTTACGCGGGAGGGGCCAAAACATTCAGTACTTC. Protein: CASSLRGRGQNIQYF. Using reference TRBV7-2 and TRBJ2-4 for the parts outside the CDR3, the full variable domain is GAGVSQSPSNKVTEKGKDVELRCDPISGHTALYWYRQSLGQGLEFLIYFQGNSAPDKSGLPSDRFSAERTGGSVSTLTIQRTQQEDSAVYLCASSLRGRGQNIQYFGAGTRLSVL.

The chain links TRBV18 to TRBJ2-7; D unclear. The germline V gene encodes CDR1 KGHSH and CDR2 LQKENI. Trimming removed 4 bases from V and 6 bases from J, with 16 bases in between. The length of the CDR3 is 14 residues. For the CDR3, the DNA is TGTGCCAGCTCACTGGCCAGATCCCAGAGCGAGCAGTACTTC. Translation gives CASSLARSQSEQYF.

The CDR3 region has the DNA TGCGCCAGCAGCTTGGCTCTAGCGGTCTACAATGAGCAGTTCTTC. Translating it yields CASSLALAVYNEQFF. The chain joins TRBV5-1 to TRBJ2-1, with 7 nucleotides matching TRBD2. Losses at the gene ends were 0 bases for V and 3 bases for J; bases not matched to a gene: 3. This CDR3 region has 15 residues. CDR1 SGHRS and CDR2 YFSETQ come from the germline V gene.

This rearrangement joins TRBV7-8 to TRBJ2-5, with TRBD2 matching over 7 bases. CDR1 is SGHVS and CDR2 is FQNEAQ in the germline V gene. This CDR3 has 13 amino acids. After removal of 1 base from V and 7 bases from J, the junction contained 3 bases not matched to a gene. Here the CDR3 reads CASSLGGEGTQYF. As DNA, the CDR3 is TGTGCCAGCAGCTTAGGCGGGGAGGGGACCCAGTACTTC. The variable domain in full, completed from reference TRBV7-8 and TRBJ2-5, reads GAGVSQSPRYKVAKRGQDVALRCDPISGHVSLFWYQQALGQGPEFLTYFQNEAQLDKSGLPSDRFFAERPEGSVSTLKIQRTQQEDSAVYLCASSLGGEGTQYFGPGTRLLVL.